These 19 T cell receptor beta chains were all obtained from the same sample, sequenced in a study of identical twins. TCRdb re-derived calls from the 5' RACE reads in MiXCR, one entry per CDR3 protein. The sample has roughly 1,500,000 distinct CDR3 sequences; more than 30% are singletons. Sample: cord blood. The receptor set was obtained from a newborn girl in good health.

This clonotype has a handful of counts. This chain connects TRBV4-1 to TRBJ1-1; D remains unclear. V was clipped by 0 bases and J by 4 bases, with 6 bases between them. The germline CDR1 and CDR2 sequences are MGHRA and YSYEKL. There are 13 residues in the CDR3. The CDR3 sequence: CASSQELRTEAFF. The CDR3, as DNA: TGCGCCAGCAGCCAAGAGCTCCGCACTGAAGCTTTCTTT.

This clonotype showed up just a few times. This rearrangement joins TRBV5-1 to TRBJ2-7; 8 positions agree with TRBD1. J lost 4 bases, V lost 0 bases, and 6 bases had no gene match. This CDR3 comprises 15 residues. From germline, CDR1 is SGHRS and CDR2 YFSETQ. CDR3 in DNA: TGCGCCAGCAGCTTGGAACAGGGGGTTCATTACGAGCAGTACTTC. Translation: CASSLEQGVHYEQYF.

The chain links TRBV7-2 to TRBJ2-5; D unclear. The CDR3 runs to 12 residues. V lost 2 bases to trimming and J lost 5 bases, with 6 bases between them. CDR1 and CDR2 (germline): SGHTA, FQGNSA. The CDR3 sequence: CASSLNYETQYF. The CDR3 coding sequence is TGTGCCAGCAGCTTAAACTATGAGACCCAGTACTTC.

V and J are TRBV28 and TRBJ2-7, with 7 bases that match TRBD1. This CDR3 comprises 14 residues. V shed 6 bases, J shed 2 bases, and the junction held 7 bases outside the gene matches. Per germline, CDR1 MDHEN and CDR2 SYDVKM. For the CDR3, the DNA is TGTGCCAGCAGGCCGACAGGGCCTACCTACGAGCAGTACTTC. It encodes CASRPTGPTYEQYF.

The V gene is TRBV3-1, the J gene TRBJ1-5, with 8 bases identical to TRBD1. V shed 4 bases and J 5 bases; nucleotides not matched to a gene: 4. CDR1 is LGHDT and CDR2 is YNNKEL in the germline V gene (reference sequence). The CDR3 spans 14 residues. The CDR3 loop reads CASSRTGWDQPQHF. The CDR3 coding sequence is TGTGCCAGCAGCCGGACAGGGTGGGATCAGCCCCAGCATTTT.

About this clonotype itself: Possible read error: a much larger clone is one base away. Here the CDR3 reads CASSFKRSYNEQVF. CDR3 nucleotide sequence: TGTGCCAGCAGTTTCAAGCGGTCCTACAATGAGCAGGTCTTC. The J gene is TRBJ2-1, the V gene TRBV12-3 or TRBV12-4; a weak D match, TRBD2 (5 bases). The CDR3 has 14 amino acids.

This rearrangement joins TRBV27 to TRBJ2-5, with D maybe TRBD2 (6 bases). V was pared by 1 base and J by 5 bases, with 11 bases between. This CDR3 spans 14 amino acids. CDR1 is MNHEY, CDR2 SMNVEV, per germline (reference sequence). CDR3 amino acids: CASSLFAGYETQYF. DNA for the CDR3: TGTGCCAGCAGTTTATTTGCGGGATACGAGACCCAGTACTTC.

The V and J genes are TRBV29-1 and TRBJ2-7; 9 nucleotides match TRBD2. The CDR3 spans 13 residues. Trimming cost V 6 bases and J 3 bases; bases outside gene matches: 6. Looked up from germline, CDR1 is SQVTM and CDR2 is ANQGSEA. CDR3: CSVLKAGGYEQYF. CDR3 coding DNA: TGCAGCGTCCTAAAAGCGGGGGGCTACGAGCAGTACTTC.

This clonotype came up once. V is TRBV20-1 and J is TRBJ2-5, with a tentative D call TRBD2 (6 bases). This CDR3 comprises 13 residues. The germline CDR1 and CDR2 sequences are DFQATT and SNEGSKA (reference sequence). V was clipped by 7 bases and J by 2 bases, with 14 bases between them. CDR3 DNA sequence: TGCAGTGTAAAGCGGAGGGGACAAGAGACCCAGTACTTC. It yields the protein CSVKRRGQETQYF.

In its sample, this clonotype was seen a few times. The chain couples TRBV7-2 to TRBJ2-3; 7 bases fit TRBD1. Germline CDR1 reads SGHTA; CDR2 reads FQGNSA. This CDR3 comprises 15 residues. The trim removed 1 base at V and 5 bases at J, leaving 6 bases unmatched. The CDR3 DNA reads TGTGCCAGCAGCTTAGGCACAGGGGCCAAAGATACGCAGTATTTT. Residues: CASSLGTGAKDTQYF.

For this clonotype: A much larger clone is a single base away; this may be a read error. The chain joins TRBV24-1 to TRBJ2-3; a possible D gene is TRBD2 (5 bases). There are 15 residues in the CDR3. CDR1 KGHDR and CDR2 SFDVKD come from the germline V gene. Trimming removed 1 base at V and 0 bases at J, with 7 bases between. The CDR3 nucleotides are TGTGCCACCAGTGATTTTGGACTTAGCACAGATACGCAGTATTTT. This gives the protein CATSDFGLSTDTQYF.

The count of this clonotype is one. The CDR3 DNA is TGTGCCACCTCGAACAGGGGCATAGAGACCCAGTACTTC. It codes for CATSNRGIETQYF. V and J are TRBV15 and TRBJ2-5, with 7 bases fitting TRBD1. V trimming: 8 bases; J trimming: 4 bases; junction bases outside the gene matches: 7. CDR3 length: 13 residues. The germline CDR1 and CDR2 sequences are LNHNV and YYDKDF (reference sequence). Variable domain in full (rest from reference TRBV15 and TRBJ2-5): DAMVIQNPRYQVTQFGKPVTLSCSQTLNHNVMYWYQQKSSQAPKLLFHYYDKDFNNEADTPDNFQSRRPNTSFCFLDIRSPGLGDTAMYLCATSNRGIETQYFGPGTRLLVL.

This clonotype was seen a few times. This rearrangement joins TRBV2 to TRBJ1-1, with TRBD1 matching 10 bases. This CDR3 has 16 residues. Germline assignment: CDR1 SNHLY and CDR2 FYNNEI. The V gene end was trimmed by 6 bases and the J gene end by 1 base; junction bases not matched to a gene: 8. The CDR3 sequence: CASRYRGTGANTEAFF. The CDR3 DNA reads as TGTGCCAGCAGGTACCGCGGGACAGGGGCGAACACTGAAGCTTTCTTT.

There are a few counts of this clonotype. The rearrangement links TRBV3-1 to TRBJ1-2, with no clear D. CDR3 length: 16 amino acids. The germline V and J ends were trimmed by 1 base and 4 bases, with 16 bases remaining between them. Germline CDR1 LGHDT, CDR2 YNNKEL (reference sequence). The CDR3 loop reads CASSQGIAGFGYGYTF. The CDR3 DNA reads as TGTGCCAGCAGCCAAGGGATAGCGGGGTTTGGCTATGGCTACACCTTC.

This clonotype was observed a handful of times. This chain connects TRBV20-1 to TRBJ2-3; TRBD2 agrees at 10 bases. J was trimmed by 2 bases and V by 0 bases; bases with no gene match: 5. The CDR3 extends over 16 amino acids. Germline loops: CDR1 DFQATT, CDR2 SNEGSKA (reference sequence). This chain's CDR3 is CSARDPSGRSTDTQYF. The CDR3 nucleotides are TGCAGTGCTAGAGATCCTAGCGGGAGATCCACAGATACGCAGTATTTT.

This clonotype appeared many times. The chain is built from TRBV12-3 or TRBV12-4 and TRBJ2-1; D is possibly TRBD2 (5 bases). V dropped 7 bases and J dropped 3 bases, with 10 bases sitting between them. The CDR3 spans 13 residues. CDR3 sequence (DNA): TGTGCCAGCACGGGCGGGTACTACAATGAGCAGTTCTTC. Protein product: CASTGGYYNEQFF.

This clonotype showed up just once. V gene TRBV9 combines with J gene TRBJ1-1; D gene unclear. The CDR3 extends over 13 amino acids. From germline, CDR1 is SGDLS and CDR2 YYNGEE. The V and J ends lost 2 bases and 5 bases respectively, with 10 bases between them. CDR3 sequence reads: CASSVDTWTEAFF. The CDR3 nucleotides read TGTGCCAGCAGCGTTGACACTTGGACTGAAGCTTTCTTT.

The chain has TRBV7-2 and TRBJ2-3; TRBD1 is a possible D gene (5 bases). Germline values: CDR1 SGHTA, CDR2 FQGNSA. The CDR3 is 19 amino acids. Trimming took off 1 base at V and 2 bases at J, with 22 bases between the two ends. CDR3: CASSLVHSGWQGPTDTQYF. CDR3 in DNA: TGTGCCAGCAGCTTAGTACATTCTGGCTGGCAGGGTCCCACAGATACGCAGTATTTT.

The chain links TRBV20-1 to TRBJ2-7, with 13 bases that match TRBD2. This CDR3 has 15 residues. V lost 1 base and J lost 5; bases outside the gene matches: 5. Germline assignment: CDR1 DFQATT and CDR2 SNEGSKA (reference sequence). For the CDR3, the DNA is TGCAGTGCTAGAGGGGGACTAGCGGGATTTGACGAGCAGTACTTC. Translated: CSARGGLAGFDEQYF.